The 26 T cell receptor beta chains given below trace back to one sample, sequenced in a study of human T cells and chemical hapten exposure. Time point here: patch test 3, about 24 weeks after DPC sensitization. Indicated treatment: therapeutic diphenylcyclopropenone sensitization with weekly scalp DPC. TCRdb called the RACE reads again in MiXCR, with one record for every CDR3 protein. The sample contains 130,000 or so distinct CDR3 sequences, around 11% of which appear only once. This specimen was whole blood, taken in connection with sensitization to the hapten diphenylcyclopropenone (DPC). The receptors come from a woman in her forties or fifties with alopecia areata. Some clones in this sample may be carry-over from other donors' samples.

This clonotype was seen ten or more times. The chain has TRBV3-1 and TRBJ2-2; no reliable D call. Germline CDR1 is LGHDT and CDR2 is YNNKEL (reference sequence). CDR3 size: 13 residues. Between the trimmed V and J ends, which lost 3 bases and 5 bases, there was a span of 7 bases. CDR3 in amino acids: CASSQVPTGELFF. For the CDR3, the DNA is TGTGCCAGCAGCCAGGTCCCAACCGGGGAGCTGTTTTTT.

Turning to this clonotype: Since a much larger clone is just one base distant, this may be a read error. This chain connects TRBV20-1 to TRBJ2-3; 10 nucleotides line up with TRBD2. J gave up 4 bases and V 7 bases, and 11 bases lay outside the gene matches. From germline, CDR1 is DFQATT and CDR2 SNEGSKA (reference sequence). The CDR3 extends over 15 amino acids. DNA for the CDR3: TGCAGTGAGGTTTGGGCTAGCGGGGGCCCAGATACGCAGTATTTT. The encoded protein is CSEVWASGGPDTQYF.

This clonotype was seen a few times. The J gene is TRBJ1-3, the V gene TRBV15, with 8 bases aligning to TRBD1. The germline CDR1 and CDR2 sequences are LNHNV and YYDKDF (reference sequence). V lost 5 bases and J lost 0; bases outside the gene matches: 6. CDR3 size: 16 residues. Here the CDR3 reads CATSLDRGISGNTIYF. CDR3 nucleotide sequence: TGTGCCACCAGCCTTGACAGGGGAATCTCTGGAAACACCATATATTTT. Full variable domain (remainder filled in from reference TRBV15 and TRBJ1-3): DAMVIQNPRYQVTQFGKPVTLSCSQTLNHNVMYWYQQKSSQAPKLLFHYYDKDFNNEADTPDNFQSRRPNTSFCFLDIRSPGLGDTAMYLCATSLDRGISGNTIYFGEGSWLTVV.

The table lists this clonotype with many counts. The rearrangement uses TRBV20-1 and TRBJ1-2; D gene ambiguous. V lost 8 bases to trimming and J lost 2 bases, with 6 bases between them. Germline V gives CDR1 DFQATT, CDR2 SNEGSKA (reference sequence). The CDR3 length is 10 residues. The CDR3 DNA reads TGCAGTCCGGGGAACTATGGCTACACCTTC. It is translated as CSPGNYGYTF.

V and J are TRBV20-1 and TRBJ2-5; 7 bases line up with TRBD1. This CDR3 has 13 residues. After removal of 3 bases from V and 4 bases from J, the junction contained 5 bases not matched to a gene. Germline V gene sequence: CDR1 DFQATT, CDR2 SNEGSKA (reference sequence). The CDR3 spells CSASSGGRETQYF. DNA for the CDR3: TGCAGTGCTAGTTCAGGGGGAAGAGAGACCCAGTACTTC.

The chain's CDR3 is CASSSKVEGVTQYF. The CDR3 bases are TGTGCCAGCAGCTCGAAGGTTGAAGGAGTGACCCAGTACTTC. V gene TRBV7-9 combines with J gene TRBJ2-5; D call uncertain. The V end was cut by 4 bases, the J end by 7 bases, with 16 bases between. The germline CDR1 and CDR2 sequences are SEHNR and FQNEAQ (reference sequence). CDR3 length: 14 residues.

The chain couples TRBV20-1 to TRBJ2-7; 9 positions match TRBD1. J lost 3 bases, V lost 0 bases, and 6 bases had no gene match. CDR1 and CDR2 from the germline V gene are DFQATT and SNEGSKA (reference sequence). CDR3 length equals 15 residues. The CDR3 sequence: CSARDPSDRGYEQYF. CDR3 coding DNA: TGCAGTGCTAGAGATCCGTCGGACAGGGGCTACGAGCAGTACTTC.

This clonotype was counted a few times. The chain links TRBV6-2 or TRBV6-3 to TRBJ1-6, with 9 bases matching TRBD1. The trim removed 9 bases at V and 10 bases at J, leaving 13 bases unmatched. The CDR3 has 15 residues. CDR1 and CDR2 (germline): MNHEY, SVGEGT. Written as DNA, the CDR3 is TGTGCCAGTCGTGAATCCGGGACAGGGAAATCACCCCTCCACTTT. This translates into CASRESGTGKSPLHF.

This clonotype was observed a handful of times. This chain uses TRBV18 with TRBJ2-1; D gene ambiguous. The CDR3 covers 14 residues. Trimming removed 7 bases at V and 0 bases at J, with 10 bases between. The V gene's germline CDR1 is KGHSH and CDR2 LQKENI. The CDR3 nucleotides read TGTGCCAGCTTTAACTTGAGCTCCTACAATGAGCAGTTCTTC. This translates into CASFNLSSYNEQFF.

J is TRBJ1-3 and V is TRBV4-2, with a possible D match to TRBD1 (6 bases). The CDR3 length is 17 residues. V was clipped by 1 base and J by 4 bases, with 17 bases between them. Germline lookup yields CDR1 LGHNA and CDR2 YNFKEQ. Here the CDR3 DNA reads TGTGCCAGCAGCCAAGGAGACAGGCTTACTGCAGGAAACACCATATATTTT. Its translation: CASSQGDRLTAGNTIYF.

The genes are TRBV6-2 or TRBV6-3 and TRBJ2-5; D is unclear. The CDR3 contains 13 residues. Trimming took 2 bases from V and 0 from J, leaving 4 bases between them. The germline gives CDR1 MNHEY, CDR2 SVGEGT. The CDR3 DNA sequence: TGTGCCAGCAGTTACCAGTACCAAGAGACCCAGTACTTC. Amino acid sequence: CASSYQYQETQYF.

This clonotype was counted between two and nine times. This chain uses TRBV6-6 with TRBJ1-4; TRBD1 agrees at 9 bases. Germline V gene lookup returns CDR1 MNHNY and CDR2 SVGAGI (reference sequence). The J segment lost 11 bases and the V segment lost 4 bases, leaving 5 bases of the junction unmatched. The CDR3 loop spans 13 amino acids. The CDR3: CASSSGTGRKLFF. Here the CDR3 DNA reads TGTGCCAGCAGTTCTGGGACAGGGAGGAAACTGTTTTTT.

In this sample, this clonotype turned up many times. This chain joins TRBV28 and TRBJ2-1; 13 bases match TRBD2. The CDR3 loop spans 16 amino acids. Germline V gives CDR1 MDHEN, CDR2 SYDVKM. With V trimmed by 5 bases and J by 8 bases, 9 bases remained unmatched. This chain's CDR3 is CASSAWTSGRSDEQFF. CDR3 coding DNA: TGTGCCAGCAGTGCCTGGACTAGCGGGAGATCGGATGAGCAGTTCTTC.

This clonotype was seen ten or more times. The chain uses TRBV3-1 and TRBJ1-1, with 7 positions matching TRBD1. The CDR3 spans 13 residues. V lost 3 bases to trimming and J lost 6 bases; unmatched junction nucleotides: 4. The germline CDR1 and CDR2 sequences are LGHDT and YNNKEL (reference sequence). Here the CDR3 DNA reads TGTGCCAGCAGCCATACCGGGACAGCTGAAGCTTTCTTT. Translating gives CASSHTGTAEAFF.

This clonotype occurred a few times. CDR3 sequence reads: CASSEALPVINTDTQYF. The CDR3 nucleotides read TGTGCCAGCAGTGAAGCGCTTCCGGTGATCAACACAGATACGCAGTATTTT. The genes are TRBV2 and TRBJ2-3; D not resolved. V lost 0 bases and J lost 2, with 15 bases in between. CDR3 length: 17 amino acids. Germline CDR1 reads SNHLY; CDR2 reads FYNNEI.

This clonotype was recorded a few times. This rearrangement joins TRBV20-1 to TRBJ2-7, with 7 positions matching TRBD1. J gave up 4 bases and V 6 bases, and 12 bases lay outside the gene matches. Germline-derived CDR1 and CDR2 are DFQATT and SNEGSKA (reference sequence). The CDR3 has 14 residues. This CDR3 is CSATTGTETYEQYF. As DNA, the CDR3 is TGCAGTGCCACGACCGGGACAGAGACTTACGAGCAGTACTTC.

This clonotype came up a few times. This rearrangement joins TRBV6-1 to TRBJ2-3, with a possible D match to TRBD2 (7 bases). Germline assignment: CDR1 MNHNS and CDR2 SASEGT. CDR3 length: 16 residues. Trimming stripped 7 bases from V and 0 bases from J, with 17 bases between. The DNA of the CDR3 is TGTGCCAGCACCTCCTTAGGGGGGGGAAGCACAGATACGCAGTATTTT. This sequence encodes CASTSLGGGSTDTQYF.

This chain connects TRBV11-2 to TRBJ2-1, with 10 positions matching TRBD2. The ends lost 4 bases at V and 0 bases at J; junction bases unmatched: 6. Germline V CDR1 and CDR2: SGHAT, FQNNGV. CDR3 length equals 17 residues. The CDR3 here is CASSSSSGSLSYNEQFF. CDR3 nucleotide sequence: TGTGCCAGCAGCTCATCTAGCGGGAGCCTCTCCTACAATGAGCAGTTCTTC.

There are a few counts of this clonotype. The rearrangement links TRBV6-5 to TRBJ2-5; 9 positions agree with TRBD1. The CDR3 is 22 residues long. Germline V gene sequence: CDR1 MNHEY, CDR2 SVGAGI. V shed 4 bases and J 0 bases; nucleotides not matched to a gene: 24. The CDR3 region is CASSSDFAGTGPEKVYQETQYF. The DNA for the CDR3 is TGTGCCAGCAGTTCAGATTTCGCCGGGACAGGGCCCGAAAAAGTGTACCAAGAGACCCAGTACTTC.

For the CDR3, the DNA is TGTGCCAGCAGCCGGGGGGCGGCAGCTGGAAACACCATATATTTT. Translated: CASSRGAAAGNTIYF. The V and J genes are TRBV7-8 and TRBJ1-3, with D maybe TRBD1 (6 bases). The CDR3 totals 15 residues. Germline V CDR1 and CDR2: SGHVS, FQNEAQ. Deletions cut 5 bases from V and 2 bases from J, with 13 bases between.

V and J are TRBV3-1 and TRBJ1-4; D remains unclear. Trimming removed 0 bases at V and 5 bases at J, with 13 bases between. Germline V lookup: CDR1 LGHDT, CDR2 YNNKEL (reference sequence). CDR3 length: 16 amino acids. The DNA of the CDR3 is TGTGCCAGCAGCCAAGAGCGTGGGCAGTCGAATGAAAAACTGTTTTTT. Translation gives CASSQERGQSNEKLFF.

This clonotype was recorded at least ten times. CDR3 residues: CSVEWQGMAQYF. For the CDR3, the DNA is TGCAGCGTTGAATGGCAGGGAATGGCCCAGTACTTC. The V gene is TRBV29-1, the J gene TRBJ2-5; a weak D match, TRBD1 (5 bases). The CDR3 covers 12 residues. Per germline, CDR1 SQVTM and CDR2 ANQGSEA. V lost 2 bases to trimming and J lost 9 bases, with 13 bases between them. Using reference TRBV29-1 and TRBJ2-5 for the parts outside the CDR3, the full variable domain is SAVISQKPSRDICQRGTSLTIQCQVDSQVTMMFWYRQQPGQSLTLIATANQGSEATYESGFVIDKFPISRPNLTFSTLTVSNMSPEDSSIYLCSVEWQGMAQYFGPGTRLLVL.

This clonotype was observed a handful of times. V gene TRBV6-2 or TRBV6-3 combines with J gene TRBJ1-5; TRBD1 matches 10 bases. This CDR3 comprises 15 residues. V shed 6 bases and J 5 bases; nucleotides not matched to a gene: 7. In germline, CDR1 is MNHEY, CDR2 SVGEGT. The CDR3 region has the DNA TGTGCCAGCAGCTCGGACAGGGGGGCGCATCAGCCCCAGCATTTT. This sequence encodes CASSSDRGAHQPQHF.

The count of this clonotype is one. A clone one base away is much larger, so this may be a read error. V gene TRBV10-3 combines with J gene TRBJ2-7; D remains unclear. Per germline, CDR1 ENHRY and CDR2 SYGVKD. The CDR3 totals 15 residues. This chain's CDR3 is CAISEIPGVSDEQYF. The CDR3 bases are TGTGCCATCAGTGAGATCCCAGGAGTCTCCGACGAGCAGTACTTC.

The J gene is TRBJ2-3, the V gene TRBV11-2; a weak D match, TRBD2 (5 bases). V was pared by 1 base and J by 2 bases, with 7 bases between. There are 14 residues in the CDR3. The germline V gene encodes CDR1 SGHAT and CDR2 FQNNGV. The CDR3 DNA follows: TGTGCCAGCAGCTTAGTACGGGACACAGATACGCAGTATTTT. Translating it yields CASSLVRDTDTQYF.

This chain joins TRBV20-1 and TRBJ1-1, with a possible D match to TRBD1 (5 bases). The germline V gene has CDR1 DFQATT and CDR2 SNEGSKA (reference sequence). This CDR3 spans 13 amino acids. Trimming removed 0 bases from V and 0 bases from J, with 5 bases in between. Here the CDR3 reads CSAREDMNTEAFF. The CDR3 DNA reads as TGCAGTGCTAGAGAGGACATGAACACTGAAGCTTTCTTT.